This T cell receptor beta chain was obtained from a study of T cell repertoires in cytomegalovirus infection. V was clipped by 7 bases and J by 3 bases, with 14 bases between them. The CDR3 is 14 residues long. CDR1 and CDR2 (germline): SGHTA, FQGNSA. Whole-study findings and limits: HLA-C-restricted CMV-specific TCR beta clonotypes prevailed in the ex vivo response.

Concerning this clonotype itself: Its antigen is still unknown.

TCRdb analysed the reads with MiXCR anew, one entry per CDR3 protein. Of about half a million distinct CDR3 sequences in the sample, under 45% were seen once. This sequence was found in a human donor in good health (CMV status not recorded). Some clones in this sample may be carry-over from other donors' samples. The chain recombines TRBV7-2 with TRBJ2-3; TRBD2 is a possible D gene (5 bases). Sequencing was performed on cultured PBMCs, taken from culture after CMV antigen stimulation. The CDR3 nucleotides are TGTGCCAGCACCCACGGAGGTGGGACAGATACGCAGTATTTT. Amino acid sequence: CASTHGGGTDTQYF.